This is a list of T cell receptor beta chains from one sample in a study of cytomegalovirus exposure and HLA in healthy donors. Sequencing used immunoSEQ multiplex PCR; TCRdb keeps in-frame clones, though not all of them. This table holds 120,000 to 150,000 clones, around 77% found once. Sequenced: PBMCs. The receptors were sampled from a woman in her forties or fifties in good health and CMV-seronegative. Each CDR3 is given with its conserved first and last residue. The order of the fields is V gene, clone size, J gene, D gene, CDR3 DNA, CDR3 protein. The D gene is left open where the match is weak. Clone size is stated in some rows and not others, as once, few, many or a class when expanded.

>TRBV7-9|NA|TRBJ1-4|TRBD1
TGTGCCAGCAGCCCCGGGACAGTTAATGAAAAACTGTTTTTT
CASSPGTVNEKLFF
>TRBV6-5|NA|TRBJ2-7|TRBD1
TGTGCCAGCAATGAGGGGACAGAAGCCTACGAGCAGTACTTC
CASNEGTEAYEQYF
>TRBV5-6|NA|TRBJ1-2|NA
TGTGCCAGCAGCTTGTGGGTGGGGGCTGGTGGCTACACCTTC
CASSLWVGAGGYTF
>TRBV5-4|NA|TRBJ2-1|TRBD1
TGTGCCAGCAGCCTGGACAGGGGGCGCTTCAATGAGCAGTTCTTC
CASSLDRGRFNEQFF
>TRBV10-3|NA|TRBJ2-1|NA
TGTGCCATCAGGTGGAGCGAGAGCGATGAGCAGTTCTTC
CAIRWSESDEQFF
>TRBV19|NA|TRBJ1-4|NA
TGTGCCAGTAGTATTCAGGCTAATGAAAAACTGTTTTTT
CASSIQANEKLFF
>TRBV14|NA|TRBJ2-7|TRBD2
TGTGCCAGCAGCCAAGTCCGGGGGGGAGAGCAGTACTTC
CASSQVRGGEQYF
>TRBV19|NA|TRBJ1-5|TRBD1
TGTGCCAGTAGTAGACAGGGGGACAATCAGCCCCAGCATTTT
CASSRQGDNQPQHF
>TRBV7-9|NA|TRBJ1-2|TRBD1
TGTGCCAGCAGCCCCGGGACAGGGGAGAGCTACACCTTC
CASSPGTGESYTF
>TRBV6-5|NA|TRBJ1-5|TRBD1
TGTGCCAGCAGCCCTTATGGGACAGGGACTCAGCCCCAGCATTTT
CASSPYGTGTQPQHF
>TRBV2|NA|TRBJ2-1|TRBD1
TGTGCCAGCGGGACAGGGGGCGCAGGGTCCTACAATGAGCAGTTCTTC
CASGTGGAGSYNEQFF
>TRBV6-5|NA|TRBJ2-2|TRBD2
TGTGCCAGGGGGGATAGCGGGGAGGTCGGGGAGCTGTTTTTT
CARGDSGEVGELFF
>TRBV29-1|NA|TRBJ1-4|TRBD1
TGCAGTGCCCAGCGGGACAGGGGAACTAATGAAAAACTGTTTTTT
CSAQRDRGTNEKLFF
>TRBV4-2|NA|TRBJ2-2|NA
TGTGCCAGCAGCCAAGTAACTAACACCGGGGAGCTGTTTTTT
CASSQVTNTGELFF
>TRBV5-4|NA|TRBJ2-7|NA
TGTGCCAGCAGTGGGGCCCTCGGCCAGGTAGCCTACGAGCAGTACTTC
CASSGALGQVAYEQYF
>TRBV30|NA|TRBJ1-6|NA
TGTGCCTGGAACGATCTCACCGGGAGCTCCTATAATTCACCCCTCCACTTT
CAWNDLTGSSYNSPLHF
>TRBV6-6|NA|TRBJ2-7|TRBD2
TGTGCCAGCAGTTACTCGAGGACTAGCGTCTACGAGCAGTACTTC
CASSYSRTSVYEQYF
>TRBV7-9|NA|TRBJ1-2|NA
TGTGCCAGCAGCTTAGCTGGCAGGGGTCATGGCTACACCTTC
CASSLAGRGHGYTF
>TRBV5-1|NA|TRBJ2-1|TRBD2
TGCGCCAGCAGCTTGGGGACGGGGGGGCAGTTCTTC
CASSLGTGGQFF
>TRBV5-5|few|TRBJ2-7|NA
TGTGCCAGCAGCTTGGGATTGTCCGCAGGATACGAGCAGTACTTC
CASSLGLSAGYEQYF
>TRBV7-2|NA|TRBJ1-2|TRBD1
TGTGCCAGCAGCTTCGCCGGGACAGGGGACTATGGCTACACCTTC
CASSFAGTGDYGYTF
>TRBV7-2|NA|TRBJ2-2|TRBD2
TGTGCCAGCAGCCTCCCTAGCGGGGAGAACACCGGGGAGCTGTTTTTT
CASSLPSGENTGELFF
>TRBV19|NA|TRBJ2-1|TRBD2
TGTGCCAGTAGTTGGGGGACTATCTACAATGAGCAGTTCTTC
CASSWGTIYNEQFF
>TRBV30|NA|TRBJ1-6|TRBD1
TGTGCCTGGAGTGCCTTAAGGACAGGTACATCACCCCTCCACTTT
CAWSALRTGTSPLHF
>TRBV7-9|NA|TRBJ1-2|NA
TGTGCCAGCAGCTTAGTTGAGAGAGGCTACACCTTC
CASSLVERGYTF
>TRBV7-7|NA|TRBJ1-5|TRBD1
TGTGCTAGCAGCTCACACAGAGGGGGCGGGTGGCATCAGCCCCAGCATTTT
CASSSHRGGGWHQPQHF
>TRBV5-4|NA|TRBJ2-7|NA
TGTGCCAGCAGCTCGGGTGGGGGGACCACATCCTACGAGCAGTACTTC
CASSSGGGTTSYEQYF
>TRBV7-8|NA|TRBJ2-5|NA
TGTGCCAGCAGCTTAGTCCGGGGGACCCAGTACTTC
CASSLVRGTQYF
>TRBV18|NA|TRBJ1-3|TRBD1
TGTGCCAGCTCACCACCGACAGGGGCTACCTCTGGAAACACCATATATTTT
CASSPPTGATSGNTIYF
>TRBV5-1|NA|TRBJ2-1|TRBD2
TGCGCCAGCAGCTTGGCGCGGGGGTCCAATGAGCAGTTCTTC
CASSLARGSNEQFF
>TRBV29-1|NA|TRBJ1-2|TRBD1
TGCAGCGTTGGGGGACAGGGGACCTACTATGGCTACACCTTC
CSVGGQGTYYGYTF
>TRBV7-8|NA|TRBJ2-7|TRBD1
TGTGCCAGCAGCTCGAGATCTCCGGGACAGGGGGGTCGCGAGCAGTACTTC
CASSSRSPGQGGREQYF
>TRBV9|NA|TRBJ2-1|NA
TGTGCCAGCAGCGTCTCGGCGGGGGCAAACAATGAGCAGTTCTTC
CASSVSAGANNEQFF
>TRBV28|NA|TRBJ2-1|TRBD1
TGTGCCAGCAGTGGGGACAGGGGGCTTTACAATGAGCAGTTCTTC
CASSGDRGLYNEQFF
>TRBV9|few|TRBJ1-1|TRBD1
TGTGCCAGCAGCGGCGGGACAGAGTTTGAAGCTTTCTTT
CASSGGTEFEAFF
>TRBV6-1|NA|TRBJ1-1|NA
TGTGCCAGCAGTGCGGGGAACACTGAAGCTTTCTTT
CASSAGNTEAFF
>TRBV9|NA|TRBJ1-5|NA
TGTGCCAGCAGCGTAGGTTCGGAGAATCAGCCCCAGCATTTT
CASSVGSENQPQHF
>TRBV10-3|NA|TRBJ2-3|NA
TGTGCCATCAGGAGACTGGACTCTAGCACAGATACGCAGTATTTT
CAIRRLDSSTDTQYF
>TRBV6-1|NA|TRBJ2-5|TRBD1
TGTGCCAGCAGTGTTCTGGACAGGGTGGAGACCCAGTACTTC
CASSVLDRVETQYF
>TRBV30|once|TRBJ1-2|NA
TGTGCCTGGAGTGTACTGGCGGCAGCTTCGCCCTATGGCTACACCTTC
CAWSVLAAASPYGYTF
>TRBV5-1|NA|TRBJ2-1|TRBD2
TGCGCCAGCCGATTTACCGGGACTAGTCCCTACAATGAGCAGTTCTTC
CASRFTGTSPYNEQFF
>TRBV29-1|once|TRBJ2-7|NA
TGCAGCGTTGGGACTTATTACGAGCAGTACTTC
CSVGTYYEQYF